Below, 8 T cell receptor beta chains from the same sample are listed, as sequenced in a study of cytomegalovirus exposure and HLA in healthy donors. The PCR ran on 60 Vbeta and 13 Jbeta primers. Clones were read by immunoSEQ multiplex PCR, and TCRdb kept only the in-frame ones, dropping some. The sample includes just over 200,000 clones, around 70% of them seen just once. Sequencing used PBMCs. These receptors were collected from a man aged 35 to 55 in good health and CMV-seropositive.

The V gene is TRBV27, the J gene TRBJ1-5; a weak D match, TRBD1 (6 bases). Trimming shortened V by 5 bases and J by 4 bases, and 18 bases separated the two germline ends. Germline-derived CDR1 and CDR2 are MNHEY and SMNVEV (reference sequence). This CDR3 spans 16 amino acids. The CDR3 sequence: CASSMTGPWGNQPQHF. CDR3 coding DNA: TGTGCCAGCAGTATGACAGGCCCATGGGGGAATCAGCCCCAGCATTTT.

This rearrangement joins TRBV13 to TRBJ1-1, with 7 positions matching TRBD1. V lost 5 bases and J lost 5; bases outside the gene matches: 11. The CDR3 covers 15 residues. Germline CDR1 reads PRHDT; CDR2 reads FYEKMQ (reference sequence). CDR3 sequence reads: CASSPQTGMGTEAFF. The CDR3 DNA is TGTGCCAGCAGCCCCCAGACAGGGATGGGGACTGAAGCTTTCTTT.

The rearrangement links TRBV10-1 to TRBJ2-2; 9 nucleotides align to TRBD2. The J segment lost 7 bases and the V segment lost 2 bases, leaving 5 bases of the junction unmatched. This CDR3 has 15 amino acids. Germline CDR1 and CDR2: WNHNN and SYGVQD (reference sequence). CDR3 sequence reads: CASSELAGLVGELFF. The DNA of the CDR3 is TGCGCCAGCAGTGAGCTAGCGGGGCTAGTCGGGGAGCTGTTTTTT.

This clone was observed a handful of times. This chain links TRBV28 with TRBJ2-2, with TRBD1 identical over 10 bases. This CDR3 has 15 residues. Germline V gene sequence: CDR1 MDHEN, CDR2 SYDVKM. The V gene end was trimmed by 6 bases and the J gene end by 5 bases; junction bases not matched to a gene: 6. The CDR3 sequence: CASSRQGAGTGELFF. Here the CDR3 DNA reads TGTGCCAGCAGCAGACAGGGGGCGGGAACCGGGGAGCTGTTTTTT.

The rearrangement links TRBV6-5 to TRBJ1-1, with D perhaps matching TRBD1 (6 bases). This CDR3 has 13 residues. CDR1 is MNHEY, CDR2 SVGAGI, per germline. V was clipped by 2 bases and J by 7 bases, with 11 bases between them. The CDR3 DNA reads TGTGCCAGCAGTTACCGTCAGGGGTATGAAGCTTTCTTT. It codes for CASSYRQGYEAFF.

This rearrangement joins TRBV7-8 to TRBJ1-3, with a tentative D call TRBD1 (5 bases). Germline lookup yields CDR1 SGHVS and CDR2 FQNEAQ. Trimming stripped 6 bases from V and 0 bases from J, with 18 bases between. The CDR3 consists of 17 residues. CDR3 sequence: CASSPKTDIRSGNTIYF. CDR3 sequence (DNA): TGTGCCAGCAGTCCAAAAACGGACATCCGCTCTGGAAACACCATATATTTT. The whole variable domain, filled in from reference TRBV7-8 and TRBJ1-3, reads GAGVSQSPRYKVAKRGQDVALRCDPISGHVSLFWYQQALGQGPEFLTYFQNEAQLDKSGLPSDRFFAERPEGSVSTLKIQRTQQEDSAVYLCASSPKTDIRSGNTIYFGEGSWLTVV.

The J gene is TRBJ2-7, the V gene TRBV27; 7 nucleotides line up with TRBD2. Germline assignment: CDR1 MNHEY and CDR2 SMNVEV (reference sequence). This CDR3 region has 15 residues. J gave up 0 bases and V 5 bases, and 7 bases lay outside the gene matches. DNA for the CDR3: TGTGCCAGCAGTCCACAGCGGGATAGCTCCTACGAGCAGTACTTC. Its protein is CASSPQRDSSYEQYF.

A few counts support this clone. The genes are TRBV19 and TRBJ1-2, with 7 bases aligning to TRBD1. CDR1 and CDR2 from the germline V gene are LNHDA and SQIVND (reference sequence). Losses at the gene ends were 7 bases for V and 0 bases for J; bases not matched to a gene: 8. The CDR3 consists of 15 residues. This chain's CDR3 is CASTQGGSTNYGYTF. As DNA, the CDR3 is TGTGCCAGTACCCAGGGGGGATCTACTAACTATGGCTACACCTTC.